A selection of T cell receptor beta chains follows, all from one sample in a study of Tregs in tolerant kidney transplant recipients. Measured with immunoSEQ multiplex PCR; TCRdb has only the in-frame clones, and not every one. The repertoire holds 100,000 to 120,000 clones, 90% seen once, with 0.34% in the top ten. The sample here was CD4+ T cells from blood, taken before the transplant. The source is a human donor who received a combined kidney and bone marrow transplant. The CDR3 runs from the conserved cysteine through the conserved F or W. D genes are given only for firm matches. Clone size is shown for a subset of rows, as once, few, many or a class of expanded clone.

size | D | J | V | length | DNA | CDR3
NA | TRBD2 | TRBJ2-7 | TRBV11-2 | 16 | TGTGCCAGCAGCTTCATTACTAGCGGGTTCACCTACGAGCAGTACTTC | CASSFITSGFTYEQYF
NA | TRBD1 | TRBJ2-2 | TRBV5-1 | 14 | TGCGCCAGCAGCCGAGCGGACAGGGCCCGGGAGCTGTTTTTT | CASSRADRARELFF
NA | NA | TRBJ1-1 | TRBV5-1 | 15 | TGCGCCAGCAGCTTGTCTCGCGGGGGATCAACTGAAGCTTTCTTT | CASSLSRGGSTEAFF
NA | TRBD2 | TRBJ2-5 | TRBV30 | 12 | TGTGCCTGGAGTGCGGGGGGGGAGACCCAGTACTTC | CAWSAGGETQYF
NA | NA | TRBJ2-7 | TRBV5-1 | 18 | TGCGCCAGCAGCGTAGGACGGGTGGGGGGAGCCGGGCCCTACGAGCAGTACTTC | CASSVGRVGGAGPYEQYF
NA | NA | TRBJ1-2 | TRBV6-5 | 13 | TGTGCCAGCAGTTACCAGGCTAACGACGGCTACACCTTC | CASSYQANDGYTF
NA | NA | TRBJ2-2 | TRBV7-2 | 12 | TGTGCCAGCAGCTTGAGCACCGGGGAGCTGTTTTTT | CASSLSTGELFF
NA | NA | TRBJ2-1 | TRBV5-4 | 14 | TGTGCCAGCAGCTTGCAGAACACCTACAATGAGCAGTTCTTC | CASSLQNTYNEQFF
NA | NA | TRBJ2-7 | TRBV14 | 14 | TGTGCCAGCAGCCTGGGGGGGCGGTCCTACGAGCAGTACTTC | CASSLGGRSYEQYF
NA | NA | TRBJ2-1 | TRBV7-9 | 13 | TGTGCCAGCAGCGGAAGAGGACAGCCTGAGCAGTTCTTC | CASSGRGQPEQFF
NA | NA | TRBJ2-7 | TRBV19 | 13 | TGTGCCAGTAGTGAGGGAAGACCCGGCGAGCAGTACTTC | CASSEGRPGEQYF
few | NA | TRBJ1-2 | TRBV18 | 13 | TGTGCCAGCTCACCAGGGGGGAACTATGGCTACACCTTC | CASSPGGNYGYTF
NA | TRBD2 | TRBJ2-7 | TRBV5-4 | 17 | TGTGCCAGCAGCACAGGACTAGCGGGAGACCCCCCCTACGAGCAGTACTTC | CASSTGLAGDPPYEQYF
NA | TRBD2 | TRBJ2-2 | TRBV5-1 | 17 | TGCGCCAGCAGCTCCTCAGGACTAGCGGGGCACACCGGGGAGCTGTTTTTT | CASSSSGLAGHTGELFF
NA | TRBD1 | TRBJ1-1 | TRBV6-5 | 15 | TGTGCCAGCAGTTACTCGAGCCAGGGGGTTGCTGAAGCTTTCTTT | CASSYSSQGVAEAFF
NA | TRBD2 | TRBJ2-1 | TRBV27 | 15 | TGTGCCAGCAGTCCCTGGACTAGCGGGAGTAATGAGCAGTTCTTC | CASSPWTSGSNEQFF